One and the same sample provided the 6 T cell receptor beta chains below, sequenced in a study of graft-versus-host responses after intestinal transplantation. The antigens of these receptors remain unknown. The repertoire was sequenced with immunoSEQ multiplex PCR; TCRdb's copy has only in-frame clones and lacks some. The sample consists of about 90,000 clones, approximately 95% of them appearing once. The sequenced sample was unstimulated CD8+ T cells sorted from spleen or lymph node cells, obtained before transplant. These receptors all come from a human donor who was the organ donor for an intestinal transplant.

The rearrangement joins TRBV10-3 to TRBJ2-7; tentative D call: TRBD2 (6 bases). V dropped 0 bases and J dropped 3 bases, with 12 bases sitting between them. The CDR3 spans 15 residues. Germline CDR1 reads ENHRY; CDR2 reads SYGVKD. CDR3 amino acids: CAISESPGLYYEQYF. CDR3 DNA: TGTGCCATCAGTGAGTCCCCGGGACTGTACTACGAGCAGTACTTC.

The V gene is TRBV29-1, the J gene TRBJ2-1; 12 positions agree with TRBD1. The ends lost 7 bases at V and 8 bases at J; junction bases unmatched: 21. The CDR3 is 18 residues long. Germline-derived CDR1 and CDR2 are SQVTM and ANQGSEA. DNA of the CDR3: TGCAGCGGGGTTGGGGGACAGGGGGCTGGATCGAGAAGGGATGAGCAGTTCTTC. It is translated as CSGVGGQGAGSRRDEQFF.

This clone was observed a single time. The chain carries TRBV7-2 and TRBJ2-7, with 15 positions matching TRBD2. The V gene end was trimmed by 7 bases and the J gene end by 3 bases; junction bases not matched to a gene: 7. Germline CDR1 is SGHTA and CDR2 is FQGNSA. The CDR3 spans 16 residues. The CDR3 is CASKGLAGGRYYEQYF. The CDR3 DNA reads TGTGCCAGCAAGGGACTAGCGGGAGGACGGTACTACGAGCAGTACTTC.

This chain links TRBV28 with TRBJ2-2; a weak D match, TRBD2 (6 bases). Germline CDR1 reads MDHEN; CDR2 reads SYDVKM. The CDR3 covers 17 residues. The V end was cut by 5 bases, the J end by 5 bases, with 21 bases between. CDR3 residues: CASSQPGGAGGTGELFF. In nucleotides, the CDR3 is TGTGCCAGCAGTCAACCCGGCGGGGCGGGCGGAACCGGGGAGCTGTTTTTT.

The chain recombines TRBV5-4 with TRBJ2-1; TRBD1 might be the D (7 bases). Germline V gene sequence: CDR1 SGHNT, CDR2 YYREEE (reference sequence). V was trimmed by 5 bases and J by 6 bases, leaving 9 bases between them. This CDR3 spans 12 amino acids. CDR3 DNA: TGTGCCAGCAGGCAGGGGGGCAATGAGCAGTTCTTC. Translated: CASRQGGNEQFF.

The chain uses TRBV7-9 and TRBJ1-1; TRBD1 might be the D (5 bases). Germline loops: CDR1 SEHNR, CDR2 FQNEAQ (reference sequence). This CDR3 has 15 residues. The germline V and J ends were trimmed by 6 bases and 1 base, with 15 bases remaining between them. CDR3 coding DNA: TGTGCCAGCAGACATCCCCGGGGGACGAACACTGAAGCTTTCTTT. It yields the protein CASRHPRGTNTEAFF.